A single sample is the source of the 2 T cell receptor beta chains below, sequenced in a study of cytomegalovirus exposure and HLA in healthy donors. The PCR was carried out with 60 Vbeta primers and 13 Jbeta primers. Some clones are missing from TCRdb's copy, which holds only in-frame ones; the method was immunoSEQ multiplex PCR. Its clone listing holds 90,000 to 150,000 clones. The sequenced sample was PBMCs. These receptors all come from a man aged 18 to 29 in good health and CMV-seronegative.

This chain links TRBV7-9 with TRBJ2-3, with TRBD2 matching 8 bases. The germline CDR1 and CDR2 sequences are SEHNR and FQNEAQ (reference sequence). The CDR3 spans 15 residues. Trimming cost V 2 bases and J 5 bases; bases outside gene matches: 6. CDR3 sequence: CASSLLAGGRDTQYF. The CDR3 nucleotides read TGTGCCAGCAGCTTACTCGCGGGAGGACGAGATACGCAGTATTTT.

The chain joins TRBV6-6 to TRBJ2-5; TRBD1 matches 9 bases. This CDR3 region has 14 residues. Germline values: CDR1 MNHNY, CDR2 SVGAGI (reference sequence). V lost 4 bases and J lost 5; bases outside the gene matches: 5. In nucleotides, the CDR3 is TGTGCCAGCAGTTCACAGGGGGCGTTTGAGACCCAGTACTTC. Residues: CASSSQGAFETQYF.